Listed below are T cell receptor beta chains from one sample, sequenced in a study of blood T cell repertoires in COVID-19. Clones were sequenced by immunoSEQ multiplex PCR, and TCRdb holds only the in-frame ones, with some missing. The table includes around 320,000 clones, 75% to 85% detected once. Sample: peripheral blood. These receptors were obtained from a human donor in a cohort sampled during active COVID-19. The CDR3 runs from the conserved cysteine through the conserved F or W. Expanded clones are given a class, and other clones once, few, many or no size at all.

TRBJ2-4,-,TRBV11-2,CASSQGSELQYF
TRBJ2-4,-,TRBV20-1,CSASEGQVLNIQYF
TRBJ1-2,once,TRBV6-5,CASSYDRVGYTF
TRBJ2-7,-,TRBV9,CASSPAGTASSYEQYF
TRBJ2-2,-,TRBV18,CASSPQRGADTGELFF
TRBJ1-4,once,TRBV27,CASSVGQGAPNEKLFF
TRBJ2-3,-,TRBV6-1,CASSEGLETRGTQYF
TRBJ2-3,-,TRBV20-1,CSASQRGYTDTQYF
TRBJ1-2,-,TRBV13,CASSQSMAGANYGYTF
TRBJ1-3,-,TRBV2,CASRMLTGLSGNTIYF
TRBJ2-2,-,TRBV6-5,CASSYRTASTGELFF
TRBJ1-6,-,TRBV2,CASSDDRNSPLHF
TRBJ2-3,-,TRBV15,CATSRDPGQTQSTQYF
TRBJ2-2,-,TRBV6-5,CASRKELAGELFF
TRBJ1-1,-,TRBV7-9,CASSPPWDMGRTEAFF
TRBJ1-1,-,TRBV11-2,CASSPTGEAFF
TRBJ2-1,-,TRBV24-1,CATSAVRGYNEQFF
TRBJ1-3,-,TRBV12-3/TRBV12-4,CASSLARNTIYF
TRBJ1-1,-,TRBV12-3/TRBV12-4,CASSLQGAVDAFF
TRBJ2-1,-,TRBV7-2,CASSLASGGGISYNEQFF
TRBJ2-7,-,TRBV7-9,CASSLGDMYLGQYF
TRBJ2-1,-,TRBV7-6,CASSLFSTSGGWNEQFF
TRBJ1-2,-,TRBV12-3/TRBV12-4,CASRDGENYGYTF